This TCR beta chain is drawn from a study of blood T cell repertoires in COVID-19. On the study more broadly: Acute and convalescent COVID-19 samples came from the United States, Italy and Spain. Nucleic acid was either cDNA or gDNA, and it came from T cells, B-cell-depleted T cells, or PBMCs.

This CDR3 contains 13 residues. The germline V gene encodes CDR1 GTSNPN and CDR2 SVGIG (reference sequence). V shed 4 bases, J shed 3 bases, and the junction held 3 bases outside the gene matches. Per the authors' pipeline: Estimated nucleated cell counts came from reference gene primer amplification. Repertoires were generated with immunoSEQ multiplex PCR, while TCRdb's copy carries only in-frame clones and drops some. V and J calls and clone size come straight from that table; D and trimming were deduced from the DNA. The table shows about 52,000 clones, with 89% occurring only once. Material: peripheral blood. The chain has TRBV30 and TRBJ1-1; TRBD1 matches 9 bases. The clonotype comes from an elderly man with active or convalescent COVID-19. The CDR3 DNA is TGTGCCTGGATGAGACAGGGGGACACTGAAGCTTTCTTT. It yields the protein CAWMRQGDTEAFF. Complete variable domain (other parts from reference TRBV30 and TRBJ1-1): SQTIHQWPATLVQPVGSPLSLECTVEGTSNPNLYWYRQAAGRGLQLLFYSVGIGQISSEVPQNLSASRPQDRQFILSSKKLLLSDSGFYLCAWMRQGDTEAFFGQGTRLTVV.